Below are 31 T cell receptor beta chains sequenced from a single sample in a study of cytomegalovirus exposure and HLA in healthy donors. Libraries were prepared by immunoSEQ multiplex PCR; TCRdb keeps only in-frame clonotypes and omits some of them. The sample lists 70,000 or so clones; over 85% were seen once. Sequenced sample: PBMCs. The receptors derive from a man in his late teens or twenties in good health and CMV-seropositive.

The rearrangement links TRBV5-1 to TRBJ2-3; D possibly corresponds to TRBD2 (6 bases). Germline V CDR1 and CDR2: SGHRS, YFSETQ. The CDR3 has 13 residues. V lost 7 bases and J 7 bases, leaving 16 bases between the germline ends. CDR3 residues: CASDPGERNTQYF. CDR3 DNA sequence: TGCGCCAGCGACCCGGGGGAGCGGAATACGCAGTATTTT.

This CDR3 is CASTYVVGDGYTF. In DNA, the CDR3 is TGTGCCAGCACCTACGTTGTAGGGGATGGCTACACCTTC. The gene calls are TRBV6-5 and TRBJ1-2; D may be TRBD1 (5 bases). Germline CDR1 reads MNHEY; CDR2 reads SVGAGI. V dropped 7 bases and J dropped 6 bases, with 15 bases sitting between them. The CDR3 has 13 amino acids.

The V call is TRBV6-1, the J call TRBJ1-3; the D is unclear. The germline CDR1 and CDR2 sequences are MNHNS and SASEGT. V shed 5 bases and J shed 4 bases, with 9 bases lying between them. This CDR3 has 13 residues. The CDR3, as DNA: TGTGCCAGCAGTACGGGGTCCGGAAACACCATATATTTT. Protein: CASSTGSGNTIYF.

CDR3 residues: CASTRDRIPNTEAFF. CDR3 nucleotide sequence: TGTGCCAGTACCCGGGACAGGATACCGAACACTGAAGCTTTCTTT. The chain uses TRBV19 and TRBJ1-1; 8 bases match TRBD1. Germline CDR1 reads LNHDA; CDR2 reads SQIVND (reference sequence). The V gene end was trimmed by 7 bases and the J gene end by 1 base; junction bases not matched to a gene: 8. CDR3 length equals 15 residues.

The genes are TRBV7-3 and TRBJ2-3; 9 bases line up with TRBD2. The CDR3 is made up of 15 amino acids. With V trimmed by 5 bases and J by 4 bases, 7 bases remained unmatched. In germline, CDR1 is SGHTA, CDR2 FQGTGA. CDR3 sequence reads: CASSQLAGVPDTQYF. CDR3 sequence (DNA): TGTGCCAGCAGCCAGTTAGCGGGAGTCCCAGATACGCAGTATTTT. Full variable domain (remainder filled in from reference TRBV7-3 and TRBJ2-3): GAGVSQTPSNKVTEKGKYVELRCDPISGHTALYWYRQSLGQGPEFLIYFQGTGAADDSGLPNDRFFAVRPEGSVSTLKIQRTERGDSAVYLCASSQLAGVPDTQYFGPGTRLTVL.

This chain joins TRBV5-4 and TRBJ2-5, with D unresolved. This CDR3 spans 11 amino acids. The V end was cut by 3 bases, the J end by 2 bases, with 2 bases between. Germline loops: CDR1 SGHNT, CDR2 YYREEE (reference sequence). The CDR3 sequence: CASSSQETQYF. In nucleotides, the CDR3 is TGTGCCAGCAGCTCGCAAGAGACCCAGTACTTC.

The rearrangement joins TRBV7-9 to TRBJ1-1, with 8 bases lining up with TRBD1. Trimming took 5 bases from V and 2 from J; bases not matched to a gene: 13. The germline V gene has CDR1 SEHNR and CDR2 FQNEAQ (reference sequence). This CDR3 spans 17 amino acids. This CDR3 reads CASSPPIGQGGNTEAFF. The CDR3 DNA follows: TGTGCCAGCAGCCCACCGATCGGACAGGGCGGAAACACTGAAGCTTTCTTT.

This chain links TRBV10-1 with TRBJ1-5, with 9 bases identical to TRBD1. The V segment lost 6 bases and the J segment 4 bases; nucleotides outside the gene matches: 7. The CDR3 sequence is 15 residues long. Germline assignment: CDR1 WNHNN and CDR2 SYGVQD (reference sequence). CDR3 in amino acids: CASSPGQGANQPQHF. The CDR3 region has the DNA TGCGCCAGCAGCCCGGGACAGGGTGCAAATCAGCCCCAGCATTTT.

The J gene is TRBJ1-5, the V gene TRBV7-3; D is possibly TRBD1 (5 bases). Trimming shortened V by 1 base and J by 0 bases, and 10 bases separated the two germline ends. The length of the CDR3 is 16 residues. Germline-derived CDR1 and CDR2 are SGHTA and FQGTGA. CDR3 nucleotide sequence: TGTGCCAGCAGCTTAATGGGGCTAACTAGCAATCAGCCCCAGCATTTT. Its translation: CASSLMGLTSNQPQHF.

The chain recombines TRBV2 with TRBJ2-7; D gene uncertain. CDR3 length: 15 residues. CDR1 is SNHLY, CDR2 FYNNEI, per germline. V was trimmed by 6 bases and J by 7 bases, leaving 22 bases between them. The DNA of the CDR3 is TGTGCCAGCAGGCTCGACTCAACCCATTTGAAGGAGCAGTACTTC. Its protein product is CASRLDSTHLKEQYF.

This chain uses TRBV27 with TRBJ2-1, with D possibly being TRBD1 (6 bases). This CDR3 comprises 16 residues. Germline V gives CDR1 MNHEY, CDR2 SMNVEV (reference sequence). Trimming removed 5 bases from V and 6 bases from J, with 20 bases in between. CDR3: CASSPPRGRGGNEQFF. DNA for the CDR3: TGTGCCAGCAGTCCTCCCCGGGGCAGGGGCGGCAATGAGCAGTTCTTC.

The rearrangement links TRBV28 to TRBJ2-7; no clear D gene. V lost 3 bases, J lost 7 bases, and 10 bases lay in between. Germline-derived CDR1 and CDR2 are MDHEN and SYDVKM. The CDR3 extends over 12 amino acids. CDR3 residues: CASSFGAREQYF. In nucleotides, the CDR3 is TGTGCCAGCAGTTTCGGAGCGAGGGAGCAGTACTTC.

This chain connects TRBV28 to TRBJ2-7; no clear D gene. V was pared by 3 bases and J by 6 bases, with 12 bases between. This CDR3 comprises 13 residues. Germline V gives CDR1 MDHEN, CDR2 SYDVKM. For the CDR3, the DNA is TGTGCCAGCAGTTTGGGCAGGCAACGCGAGCAGTACTTC. Its translation: CASSLGRQREQYF. Full variable domain (rest looked up from reference TRBV28 and TRBJ2-7): DVKVTQSSRYLVKRTGEKVFLECVQDMDHENMFWYRQDPGLGLRLIYFSYDVKMKEKGDIPEGYSVSREKKERFSLILESASTNQTSMYLCASSLGRQREQYFGPGTRLTVT.

The chain employs TRBV19 and TRBJ2-3; 9 bases map to TRBD2. With V trimmed by 5 bases and J by 4 bases, 7 bases remained unmatched. The CDR3 totals 15 residues. In germline, CDR1 is LNHDA, CDR2 SQIVND (reference sequence). The DNA for the CDR3 is TGTGCCAGTAGTGTAGTAGCGGGAGTCGCAGATACGCAGTATTTT. It encodes CASSVVAGVADTQYF.

The chain couples TRBV19 to TRBJ2-2; 7 bases are shared with TRBD2. The trim removed 4 bases at V and 6 bases at J, leaving 8 bases unmatched. This CDR3 region has 15 residues. Germline-derived CDR1 and CDR2 are LNHDA and SQIVND (reference sequence). CDR3 nucleotide sequence: TGTGCCAGTAGTAACCCAGCGGGATATGCCGGGGAGCTGTTTTTT. As protein: CASSNPAGYAGELFF. The full variable domain, completed using reference TRBV19 and TRBJ2-2, is DGGITQSPKYLFRKEGQNVTLSCEQNLNHDAMYWYRQDPGQGLRLIYYSQIVNDFQKGDIAEGYSVSREKKESFPLTVTSAQKNPTAFYLCASSNPAGYAGELFFGEGSRLTVL.

The chain links TRBV6-6 to TRBJ1-1; a weak D match, TRBD1 (6 bases). The V end lost 6 bases, the J end lost 5 bases, and 13 bases lay between the germline ends. The CDR3 is 13 residues long. From germline, CDR1 is MNHNY and CDR2 SVGAGI (reference sequence). This CDR3 reads CASSPLGGTEAFF. CDR3 in DNA: TGTGCCAGCAGCCCCTTAGGGGGTACTGAAGCTTTCTTT.

This rearrangement joins TRBV7-9 to TRBJ2-1, with D perhaps matching TRBD2 (5 bases). The V end was cut by 5 bases, the J end by 6 bases, with 14 bases between. Germline V CDR1 and CDR2: SEHNR, FQNEAQ (reference sequence). The CDR3 loop spans 14 amino acids. The CDR3 loop is CASSGARAGNEQFF. Written as DNA, the CDR3 is TGTGCCAGCAGCGGCGCGAGGGCGGGCAATGAGCAGTTCTTC.

The rearrangement links TRBV28 to TRBJ2-5; 9 nucleotides agree with TRBD1. Germline values: CDR1 MDHEN, CDR2 SYDVKM. With V trimmed by 1 base and J by 2 bases, 2 bases remained unmatched. The CDR3 loop spans 15 amino acids. The CDR3 spells CASSLSGTGQETQYF. CDR3 in DNA: TGTGCCAGCAGTTTATCCGGGACAGGGCAAGAGACCCAGTACTTC. The variable domain in full, completed from reference TRBV28 and TRBJ2-5, reads DVKVTQSSRYLVKRTGEKVFLECVQDMDHENMFWYRQDPGLGLRLIYFSYDVKMKEKGDIPEGYSVSREKKERFSLILESASTNQTSMYLCASSLSGTGQETQYFGPGTRLLVL.

J is TRBJ2-7 and V is TRBV5-6; 7 bases are a match to TRBD1. Per the germline V gene, CDR1 is SGHDT and CDR2 is YYEEEE. J gave up 3 bases and V 2 bases, and 5 bases lay outside the gene matches. The CDR3 runs to 14 residues. This CDR3 is CASSLLWDSYEQYF. The CDR3 nucleotides are TGTGCCAGCAGCTTACTTTGGGACAGCTACGAGCAGTACTTC.

This chain links TRBV28 with TRBJ2-7; 12 positions agree with TRBD2. The CDR3 has 18 residues. J gave up 3 bases and V 9 bases, and 18 bases lay outside the gene matches. Germline loops: CDR1 MDHEN, CDR2 SYDVKM. The CDR3 protein is CARNPGRGVTSGSYEQYF. The DNA for the CDR3 is TGTGCCAGGAACCCCGGGAGAGGTGTGACTAGCGGGAGCTACGAGCAGTACTTC.

This chain links TRBV5-6 with TRBJ1-1; no definite D call. The V end lost 4 bases, the J end lost 7 bases, and 14 bases lay between the germline ends. This CDR3 is 13 amino acids long. Germline V CDR1 and CDR2: SGHDT, YYEEEE. The CDR3 DNA reads TGTGCCAGCAGCCCGGGGAGAAACTTTGAAGCTTTCTTT. Translated, it gives CASSPGRNFEAFF.

The gene calls are TRBV5-4 and TRBJ2-3, with 7 bases fitting TRBD2. The CDR3 consists of 15 residues. Germline CDR1 reads SGHNT; CDR2 reads YYREEE (reference sequence). Unmatched junction bases numbered 8, after V lost 4 bases and J lost 3 bases. The CDR3 region is CASSLSGFGTDTQYF. The CDR3 region has the DNA TGTGCCAGCAGCCTTAGCGGGTTCGGGACAGATACGCAGTATTTT.

The J gene is TRBJ2-1, the V gene TRBV29-1, with 7 bases fitting TRBD1. The CDR3 runs 16 residues. Losses at the gene ends were 4 bases for V and 6 bases for J; bases not matched to a gene: 15. The germline V gene has CDR1 SQVTM and CDR2 ANQGSEA. The CDR3 nucleotides are TGCAGCGTTGGCCCCCTTCCAGGGGGATTTGGCAATGAGCAGTTCTTC. Protein product: CSVGPLPGGFGNEQFF.

The rearrangement joins TRBV18 to TRBJ1-3; maybe TRBD1 (6 bases). V lost 3 bases and J lost 8, with 11 bases in between. CDR1 is KGHSH and CDR2 is LQKENI in the germline V gene. The CDR3 extends over 13 amino acids. The CDR3 nucleotides are TGTGCCAGCTCACCCTCAGGGGTCGACACCATATATTTT. Its protein is CASSPSGVDTIYF.

CDR3 sequence reads: CASSLSVSGMYEQYF. The DNA for the CDR3 is TGTGCCAGCAGTTTATCCGTCAGCGGAATGTACGAGCAGTACTTC. The chain recombines TRBV27 with TRBJ2-7; D may be TRBD2 (5 bases). Germline-derived CDR1 and CDR2 are MNHEY and SMNVEV (reference sequence). This CDR3 contains 15 residues. Trimming pared 0 bases from V and 4 bases from J, leaving 13 bases between.

The V gene is TRBV7-9, the J gene TRBJ2-7; 11 bases agree with TRBD2. The CDR3 runs to 16 residues. V lost 5 bases to trimming and J lost 2 bases; unmatched junction nucleotides: 8. In germline, CDR1 is SEHNR, CDR2 FQNEAQ (reference sequence). CDR3 residues: CASSQNSGRAAYEQYF. The CDR3 coding sequence is TGTGCCAGCAGCCAAAATAGCGGGAGGGCCGCCTACGAGCAGTACTTC. Based on the CDR3 plus reference TRBV7-9 and TRBJ2-7, the full variable domain is DTGVSQNPRHKITKRGQNVTFRCDPISEHNRLYWYRQTLGQGPEFLTYFQNEAQLEKSRLLSDRFSAERPKGSFSTLEIQRTEQGDSAMYLCASSQNSGRAAYEQYFGPGTRLTVT.

The J gene is TRBJ2-7, the V gene TRBV7-3; D might be TRBD1 (5 bases). This CDR3 comprises 15 residues. Germline-derived CDR1 and CDR2 are SGHTA and FQGTGA. Trimming pared 1 base from V and 5 bases from J, leaving 15 bases between. CDR3 coding DNA: TGTGCCAGCAGCTTAAGGCAGGGAATGAAGGACGAGCAGTACTTC. The encoded protein is CASSLRQGMKDEQYF.

This clone was recorded once. The rearrangement joins TRBV2 to TRBJ2-1, with 8 positions matching TRBD2. Germline V gene sequence: CDR1 SNHLY, CDR2 FYNNEI. The CDR3 consists of 13 residues. V lost 8 bases to trimming and J lost 0 bases; unmatched junction nucleotides: 0. CDR3: CASGLASYNEQFF. The CDR3 coding sequence is TGTGCCAGCGGACTAGCCTCCTACAATGAGCAGTTCTTC.

The rearrangement links TRBV5-1 to TRBJ2-5; 8 bases map to TRBD1. CDR1 and CDR2 (germline): SGHRS, YFSETQ. This CDR3 is 14 amino acids long. The trim removed 0 bases at V and 5 bases at J, leaving 3 bases unmatched. CDR3 sequence reads: CASSLGQGKETQYF. The CDR3 nucleotides are TGCGCCAGCAGCTTGGGACAGGGGAAGGAGACCCAGTACTTC.

The table lists this clone with a count of one. J is TRBJ2-4 and V is TRBV5-8; no reliable D call. The CDR3 totals 16 residues. The germline CDR1 and CDR2 sequences are SGHTS and YDEGEE. V dropped 0 bases and J dropped 0 bases, with 10 bases sitting between them. CDR3 amino acids: CASSLGWSLAKNIQYF. DNA of the CDR3: TGTGCCAGCAGCTTGGGTTGGAGCTTAGCCAAAAACATTCAGTACTTC. The entire variable domain, with the rest obtained from reference TRBV5-8 and TRBJ2-4, is as follows: EAGVTQSPTHLIKTRGQQATLRCSPISGHTSVYWYQQALGLGLQFLLWYDEGEERNRGNFPPRFSGRQFPNYSSELNVNALELEDSALYLCASSLGWSLAKNIQYFGAGTRLSVL.

This chain connects TRBV6-5 to TRBJ1-1; D not certain. Germline V gene sequence: CDR1 MNHEY, CDR2 SVGAGI. V lost 4 bases, J lost 8 bases, and 14 bases lay in between. The CDR3 runs to 13 residues. DNA for the CDR3: TGTGCCAGCAGTTCCCACCTCGCGCGCGAAGCTTTCTTT. It yields the protein CASSSHLAREAFF.